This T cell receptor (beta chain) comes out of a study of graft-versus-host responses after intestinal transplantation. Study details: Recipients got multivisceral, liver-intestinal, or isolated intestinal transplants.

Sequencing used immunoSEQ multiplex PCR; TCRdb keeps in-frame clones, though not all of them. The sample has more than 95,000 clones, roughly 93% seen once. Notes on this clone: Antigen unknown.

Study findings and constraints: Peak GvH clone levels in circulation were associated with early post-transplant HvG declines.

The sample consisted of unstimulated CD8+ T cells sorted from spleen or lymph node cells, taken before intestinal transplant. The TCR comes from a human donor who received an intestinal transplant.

CDR3 sequence reads: CASSLNDEQYF. In nucleotides, the CDR3 is TGTGCCAGCAGCCTCAATGACGAGCAGTACTTC. The rearrangement uses TRBV7-9 and TRBJ2-7; the D is unclear. V was cut by 5 bases and J by 5 bases, with 7 bases left in between. Germline V CDR1 and CDR2: SEHNR, FQNEAQ (reference sequence). The CDR3 totals 11 residues.